The sequence of this T cell receptor (beta chain) was determined in a study of T cells after yellow fever vaccination. Generation of TCR cDNA used 5'RACE template switching (which added a universal primer site and UMIs). TCRdb re-called the 5' RACE reads through MiXCR, storing one row per CDR3 protein. The profile shows 300,000 to 350,000 distinct CDR3 sequences, 3% to 4.5% of them singletons. Between the trimmed V and J ends, which lost 5 bases and 4 bases, there was a span of 9 bases. The CDR3 covers 13 residues. The germline gives CDR1 SEHNR, CDR2 FQNEAQ (reference sequence). Sequenced material: PBMCs, taken 5 days after the yellow fever booster vaccination. The receptor comes from a man aged 18 to 29 who received the YFV17D yellow fever vaccine. The chain is built from TRBV7-9 and TRBJ2-1, with D maybe TRBD2 (5 bases). DNA for the CDR3: TGTGCCAGCAGCCTACGGGATTACAATGAGCAGTTCTTC. Translation: CASSLRDYNEQFF.